This T cell receptor (beta chain) was captured in a study of blood T cell repertoires in COVID-19. Germline CDR1 is MNHNS and CDR2 is SASEGT. V lost 1 base to trimming and J lost 4 bases; unmatched junction nucleotides: 5. The CDR3 runs 15 residues. The protocol was immunoSEQ multiplex PCR, while the TCRdb copy is restricted to in-frame clones and leaves out a portion. The table records fewer than 70,000 clones, over 80% of them present only once. The sequence came from a human donor in a cohort sampled during active COVID-19. V usage is TRBV6-1 and J usage is TRBJ1-2; TRBD1 agrees at 8 bases. Sequencing used peripheral blood. CDR3 sequence reads: CASSEGQGAPYGYTF. The CDR3 DNA reads TGTGCCAGCAGTGAAGGGCAGGGGGCCCCCTATGGCTACACCTTC.